A single sample is the source of the 31 T cell receptor beta chains below, sequenced in a study of OX40 agonist ivuxolimab in advanced cancers. Using immunoSEQ multiplex PCR, the repertoire was profiled, and TCRdb retains in-frame clones only, with some absent. This sample has some 49,000 clones, with approximately 81% found just once. Specimen: CD4+ or CD8+ T cells sorted from blood, collected in a trial of the OX40 agonist ivuxolimab. The receptors originated from an adult with an advanced solid tumor such as melanoma, head and neck, liver or kidney cancer.

The CDR3 nucleotides read TGCGCCAGCAGCCAAGTGGGCGACGGTAGCACTGAAGCTTTCTTT. The encoded protein is CASSQVGDGSTEAFF. The rearrangement joins TRBV4-1 to TRBJ1-1; D gene unclear. CDR1 is MGHRA and CDR2 is YSYEKL in the germline V gene. The V end was cut by 1 base, the J end by 4 bases, with 13 bases between. This CDR3 is built from 15 residues.

CDR3 DNA sequence: TGTGCCAGCAGCGACGACAGCTACAATGAGCAGTTCTTC. Protein sequence: CASSDDSYNEQFF. The chain is built from TRBV7-9 and TRBJ2-1; tentative D call: TRBD1 (5 bases). Trimming shortened V by 5 bases and J by 3 bases, and 8 bases separated the two germline ends. The CDR3 sequence is 13 residues long. In germline, CDR1 is SEHNR, CDR2 FQNEAQ (reference sequence).

The chain recombines TRBV28 with TRBJ1-5; D call uncertain. Deletions cut 6 bases from V and 0 bases from J, with 6 bases between. The CDR3 totals 13 residues. Germline lookup yields CDR1 MDHEN and CDR2 SYDVKM. CDR3 amino acids: CASSHYSNQPQHF. The CDR3 nucleotides read TGTGCCAGCAGCCATTATAGCAATCAGCCCCAGCATTTT. The entire variable domain, with the rest obtained from reference TRBV28 and TRBJ1-5, is as follows: DVKVTQSSRYLVKRTGEKVFLECVQDMDHENMFWYRQDPGLGLRLIYFSYDVKMKEKGDIPEGYSVSREKKERFSLILESASTNQTSMYLCASSHYSNQPQHFGDGTRLSIL.

Only one count was recorded for this clone. The chain links TRBV4-3 to TRBJ1-1; D is undetermined. This CDR3 region has 14 residues. Germline V CDR1 and CDR2: LGHNA, YSLEER. The ends were cut back, 0 bases at V and 5 bases at J, with 10 bases in the middle. The DNA of the CDR3 is TGCGCCAGCAGCCAAGATAGGGCCAGAACTGAAGCTTTCTTT. Protein: CASSQDRARTEAFF.

This clone was recorded once. The chain carries TRBV6-6 and TRBJ1-2; D is ambiguous. Per germline, CDR1 MNHNY and CDR2 SVGAGI (reference sequence). This CDR3 contains 11 residues. Trimming left V 0 bases short and J 12 bases short, with 8 bases between. The CDR3 DNA follows: TGTGCCAGCAGTTACTCGGGCGACCACACCTTC. Translation: CASSYSGDHTF.

The chain joins TRBV6-6 to TRBJ1-3; possibly TRBD1 for D (6 bases). Germline assignment: CDR1 MNHNY and CDR2 SVGAGI (reference sequence). This CDR3 has 16 amino acids. V dropped 7 bases and J dropped 0 bases, with 16 bases sitting between them. The CDR3 DNA reads TGTGCCAGCACCTCGACAGGTCGTAGCTCTGGAAACACCATATATTTT. It translates to CASTSTGRSSGNTIYF.

The CDR3 DNA is TGCAGCGTTGGATTAGGGACAGGTTTGGGCTACGAGCAGTACTTC. Its protein is CSVGLGTGLGYEQYF. This sequence joins TRBV29-1 and TRBJ2-7, with 8 bases identical to TRBD1. This CDR3 region has 15 residues. V was pared by 4 bases and J by 3 bases, with 11 bases of the junction left unmatched. Germline CDR1 reads SQVTM; CDR2 reads ANQGSEA.

In DNA, the CDR3 is TGCAGCGTTGAATGGGGGCGGGGGAGATACAATGAGCAGTTCTTC. Translated, it gives CSVEWGRGRYNEQFF. This rearrangement joins TRBV29-1 to TRBJ2-1, with TRBD2 as a possible D gene (7 bases). Deletions cut 2 bases from V and 4 bases from J, with 15 bases between. CDR1 and CDR2 from the germline V gene are SQVTM and ANQGSEA. This CDR3 has 15 residues.

The chain couples TRBV10-3 to TRBJ1-3; TRBD1 agrees at 7 bases. Per germline, CDR1 ENHRY and CDR2 SYGVKD. This CDR3 is built from 16 residues. Trimming took 3 bases from V and 2 from J; bases not matched to a gene: 7. The CDR3 sequence is CAISDYRGSPGNTIYF. The CDR3 nucleotides read TGTGCCATCAGTGATTACAGGGGATCACCTGGAAACACCATATATTTT.

The chain carries TRBV9 and TRBJ2-7; D not certain. The V and J ends lost 0 bases and 1 base respectively, with 8 bases between them. Germline V gene lookup returns CDR1 SGDLS and CDR2 YYNGEE. CDR3 size: 14 residues. CDR3 sequence: CASSVGAGSYEQYF. CDR3 DNA: TGTGCCAGCAGCGTAGGGGCCGGTTCCTACGAGCAGTACTTC.

As for this clone: This is likely an artifact of a read error, given a far larger clone one base away. Other DNA sequences within the sample encode an identical CDR3. The genes are TRBV4-1 and TRBJ2-7; D not certain. CDR1 and CDR2 from the germline V gene are MGHRA and YSYEKL. V was clipped by 0 bases and J by 7 bases, with 10 bases between them. The CDR3 extends over 13 amino acids. The CDR3 spells CASSQESSEEQYF. Written as DNA, the CDR3 is TGCGCCAGCAGCCAAGAGTCGAGCGAGGAGCAGTACTTC.

This clone occurred once. CDR3 sequence: CASSLDGTLSYEQYF. The CDR3 DNA is TGTGCCAGCAGCTTAGATGGCACCCTCTCCTACGAGCAGTACTTC. The V and J genes are TRBV11-2 and TRBJ2-7; D remains unclear. V was cut by 0 bases and J by 0 bases, with 9 bases left in between. This CDR3 contains 15 residues. Germline V lookup: CDR1 SGHAT, CDR2 FQNNGV.

The chain links TRBV28 to TRBJ1-5; D is unclear. CDR3 length: 12 residues. Germline-derived CDR1 and CDR2 are MDHEN and SYDVKM. Deletions cut 5 bases from V and 3 bases from J, with 5 bases between. The CDR3 loop reads CASSDPNQPQHF. CDR3 coding DNA: TGTGCCAGCAGTGACCCCAATCAGCCCCAGCATTTT.

The V call is TRBV28, the J call TRBJ2-7, with a possible D match to TRBD2 (5 bases). This CDR3 comprises 12 residues. V was clipped by 10 bases and J by 1 base, with 11 bases between them. CDR1 is MDHEN and CDR2 is SYDVKM in the germline V gene. In nucleotides, the CDR3 is TGTGCCACAGCTCGGACTTCCTACGAGCAGTACTTC. This gives the protein CATARTSYEQYF.

The chain is built from TRBV28 and TRBJ1-1, with 7 bases lining up with TRBD1. J was trimmed by 1 base and V by 6 bases; bases with no gene match: 5. The CDR3 has 14 residues. Germline lookup yields CDR1 MDHEN and CDR2 SYDVKM. The CDR3 here is CASRTTGWNTEAFF. CDR3 bases: TGTGCCAGCAGGACGACAGGGTGGAACACTGAAGCTTTCTTT.

In the case of this clone: The germline gene is not matched at one end of the junction; a read error may be the cause. This sequence joins TRBV5-4 and TRBJ2-1; D gene uncertain. The CDR3 is 15 amino acids. Looked up from germline, CDR1 is SGHNT and CDR2 is YYREEE (reference sequence). CDR3 loop: CASSSSRASYNEQFF. CDR3 bases: TGCGCCAGCAGTTCGAGTAGGGCGTCCTACAATGAGCAGTTCTTC.

As concerns this clone: The same CDR3 also results from other DNA sequences found in this sample. The chain carries TRBV4-1 and TRBJ1-1; D may be TRBD1 (6 bases). Trimming shortened V by 1 base and J by 2 bases, and 8 bases separated the two germline ends. Germline assignment: CDR1 MGHRA and CDR2 YSYEKL. This CDR3 region has 14 residues. The CDR3: CASSQGGANTEAFF. The CDR3 nucleotides read TGCGCCAGCAGCCAAGGGGGGGCTAACACTGAAGCTTTCTTT.

This chain links TRBV29-1 with TRBJ2-2, with D possibly matching TRBD1 (5 bases). The V gene's germline CDR1 is SQVTM and CDR2 ANQGSEA. Trimming shortened V by 2 bases and J by 3 bases, and 13 bases separated the two germline ends. This CDR3 is 15 amino acids long. The CDR3 here is CSVELPGYYTGELFF. Written as DNA, the CDR3 is TGCAGCGTTGAACTTCCAGGGTACTACACCGGGGAGCTGTTTTTT.

The chain combines TRBV9 with TRBJ2-7, with 8 bases identical to TRBD2. Germline CDR1 and CDR2: SGDLS and YYNGEE. V dropped 4 bases and J dropped 0; count of bases not matched to a gene: 3. This CDR3 contains 14 residues. CDR3 nucleotide sequence: TGTGCCAGCAGCACCGGGACTAGCTCCTACGAGCAGTACTTC. Its protein product is CASSTGTSSYEQYF.

V and J are TRBV27 and TRBJ1-1; D is unclear. The CDR3 loop spans 11 amino acids. Germline V CDR1 and CDR2: MNHEY, SMNVEV (reference sequence). The V and J ends lost 9 bases and 4 bases respectively, with 9 bases between them. The CDR3 sequence: CASSRGTEAFF. The CDR3, as DNA: TGTGCCAGTAGTCGGGGCACTGAAGCTTTCTTT.

This chain connects TRBV28 to TRBJ1-1, with 8 bases aligning to TRBD1. Trimming removed 6 bases from V and 11 bases from J; junction bases left unmatched: 17. Per germline, CDR1 MDHEN and CDR2 SYDVKM. The CDR3 covers 15 residues. The CDR3 protein is CASSLTTGGINRAFF. In DNA, the CDR3 is TGTGCCAGCAGCCTTACAACAGGGGGGATTAATAGGGCTTTCTTT.

J is TRBJ1-3 and V is TRBV28, with D possibly being TRBD1 (6 bases). CDR1 and CDR2 from the germline V gene are MDHEN and SYDVKM. V was clipped by 4 bases and J by 7 bases, with 11 bases between them. The CDR3 covers 13 residues. The CDR3 spells CASSSIRGNTIYF. DNA of the CDR3: TGTGCCAGCAGTTCGATTAGGGGGAACACCATATATTTT.

Only a few counts were recorded for this clone. The CDR3 bases are TGCGCCAGCAGCTTGGACGGGGGCTCTGGGGCCAACGTCCTGACTTTC. Amino acid sequence: CASSLDGGSGANVLTF. This rearrangement joins TRBV5-1 to TRBJ2-6; D might be TRBD2 (6 bases). This CDR3 region has 16 residues. Trimming took off 0 bases at V and 0 bases at J, with 7 bases between the two ends. CDR1 is SGHRS, CDR2 YFSETQ, per germline. The full variable domain, its missing parts supplied by reference TRBV5-1 and TRBJ2-6, is KAGVTQTPRYLIKTRGQQVTLSCSPISGHRSVSWYQQTPGQGLQFLFEYFSETQRNKGNFPGRFSGRQFSNSRSEMNVSTLELGDSALYLCASSLDGGSGANVLTFGAGSRLTVL.

CDR3 residues: CASSYGAEAFF. The CDR3 DNA follows: TGTGCCAGCAGTTATGGCGCTGAAGCTTTCTTT. The J gene is TRBJ1-1, the V gene TRBV5-6; D ambiguous. The CDR3 totals 11 residues. In germline, CDR1 is SGHDT, CDR2 YYEEEE. V was cut by 5 bases and J by 6 bases, with 8 bases left in between.

The chain couples TRBV10-3 to TRBJ2-2; 7 bases fit TRBD1. CDR3 length equals 18 residues. Per germline, CDR1 ENHRY and CDR2 SYGVKD. V trimming: 0 bases; J trimming: 0 bases; junction bases outside the gene matches: 7. CDR3 sequence reads: CAISESWTGLPNTGELFF. Here the CDR3 DNA reads TGTGCCATCAGTGAGTCTTGGACAGGTCTTCCGAACACCGGGGAGCTGTTTTTT.

The chain combines TRBV6-5 with TRBJ1-2; 7 bases fit TRBD1. This CDR3 contains 15 residues. Germline CDR1 and CDR2: MNHEY and SVGAGI. With 2 bases clipped from V and 4 bases from J, the junction kept 7 bases outside the gene matches. CDR3 in DNA: TGTGCCAGCAGTTACGGGGAGCACAGGGGCTATGGCTACACCTTC. Translating gives CASSYGEHRGYGYTF.

This chain joins TRBV7-9 and TRBJ2-2; TRBD1 agrees at 8 bases. This CDR3 comprises 16 residues. From germline, CDR1 is SEHNR and CDR2 FQNEAQ (reference sequence). V was clipped by 5 bases and J by 5 bases; unmatched bases: 10. This CDR3 reads CASSRTDREATGELFF. CDR3 nucleotides: TGTGCCAGCAGCCGGACGGACAGGGAGGCGACCGGGGAGCTGTTTTTT.

This clone was picked up one time. The chain has TRBV20-1 and TRBJ1-2; no reliable D call. Trimming took 5 bases from V and 4 from J, leaving 5 bases between them. The CDR3 is 10 amino acids. Germline V gives CDR1 DFQATT, CDR2 SNEGSKA (reference sequence). The chain's CDR3 is CSALSYGYTF. Here the CDR3 DNA reads TGCAGTGCTTTAAGCTATGGCTACACCTTC.

V and J are TRBV13 and TRBJ2-2, with D tentatively TRBD1 (5 bases). Trimming cost V 6 bases and J 4 bases, with 15 bases left between them. Germline V gene data show CDR1 as PRHDT and CDR2 as FYEKMQ (reference sequence). This CDR3 spans 15 amino acids. Here the CDR3 reads CASRVRGSSTGELFF. The CDR3 DNA follows: TGTGCCAGCAGGGTAAGGGGCTCGAGCACCGGGGAGCTGTTTTTT. The complete variable domain, with remaining parts taken from reference TRBV13 and TRBJ2-2, reads AAGVIQSPRHLIKEKRETATLKCYPIPRHDTVYWYQQGPGQDPQFLISFYEKMQSDKGSIPDRFSAQQFSDYHSELNMSSLELGDSALYFCASRVRGSSTGELFFGEGSRLTVL.

V gene TRBV4-3 combines with J gene TRBJ2-3; D is perhaps TRBD1 or TRBD2 (5 bases each). V lost 1 base to trimming and J lost 5 bases, with 7 bases between them. CDR3 length equals 13 residues. The germline V gene has CDR1 LGHNA and CDR2 YSLEER. As DNA, the CDR3 is TGCGCCAGCAGCCAAGGGGGGAGAGATACGCAGTATTTT. Its translation: CASSQGGRDTQYF.

The chain is built from TRBV5-6 and TRBJ1-1; no definite D call. V was shortened by 3 bases and J by 11 bases, with 14 bases between the two germline ends. The CDR3 is made up of 12 amino acids. Germline V CDR1 and CDR2: SGHDT, YYEEEE. The CDR3 nucleotides are TGTGCCAGCAGCTCCTCCCCAAGGAGGGCTTTCTTT. Its translation is CASSSSPRRAFF.